These 10 T cell receptor beta chains came from one sample sequenced in a study of CD8 T cells in Susac syndrome. RNA totalling roughly 0.45 to 1 ug underwent reverse transcription with random hexamers. From the immunoSEQ multiplex PCR reads, TCRdb called clonotypes with MiXCR, one entry per CDR3 protein. In the table there are 150,000 to 200,000 distinct CDR3 sequences, approximately 95% of which are singletons. The specimen was CD4+ T cells from PBMCs. These receptors originate from a human donor in good health.

V gene TRBV9 combines with J gene TRBJ1-6; no clear D gene. The CDR3 contains 15 residues. Germline V gene data show CDR1 as SGDLS and CDR2 as YYNGEE. The germline V and J ends were trimmed by 0 bases and 6 bases, with 10 bases remaining between them. This chain's CDR3 is CASSVAPGTNSPLHF. CDR3 DNA sequence: TGTGCCAGCAGCGTAGCACCAGGAACTAATTCACCCCTCCACTTT.

This clonotype has only one observation. CDR3 in DNA: TGTGCCAGCAGTACGACAGGATTTGAGCCCCAGCATTTT. This gives the protein CASSTTGFEPQHF. The V gene is TRBV6-1, the J gene TRBJ1-5; D perhaps matches TRBD1 (6 bases). The V end was cut by 5 bases, the J end by 8 bases, with 13 bases between. The CDR3 sequence is 13 residues long. Germline values: CDR1 MNHNS, CDR2 SASEGT.

The rearrangement links TRBV6-2 or TRBV6-3 to TRBJ1-6; D not certain. There are 14 residues in the CDR3. Per germline, CDR1 MNHEY and CDR2 SVGEGT. Trimming cost V 6 bases and J 9 bases, with 15 bases left between them. CDR3: CASSPRAQTSPLHF. The CDR3 DNA reads as TGTGCCAGCAGCCCCCGGGCCCAGACTTCACCCCTCCACTTT.

The gene calls are TRBV6-5 and TRBJ2-5, with a possible D match to TRBD1 (6 bases). Trimming stripped 0 bases from V and 6 bases from J, with 11 bases between. Germline V gives CDR1 MNHEY, CDR2 SVGAGI. The CDR3 spans 14 residues. The chain's CDR3 is CASSYSQGIKTQYF. The CDR3 region has the DNA TGTGCCAGCAGTTACTCCCAGGGGATAAAGACCCAGTACTTC.

The rearrangement links TRBV7-9 to TRBJ2-3; no clear D gene. V shed 5 bases and J shed 6 bases, with 9 bases lying between them. From germline, CDR1 is SEHNR and CDR2 FQNEAQ (reference sequence). This CDR3 spans 12 amino acids. DNA for the CDR3: TGTGCCAGCAGCCTCCCCGCTGATACGCAGTATTTT. It encodes CASSLPADTQYF.

J is TRBJ2-7 and V is TRBV28; D is possibly TRBD1 or TRBD2 (5 bases each). The V gene lost 10 bases and the J gene lost 5 bases, with 15 bases spanning the gap. The CDR3 sequence is 12 residues long. CDR1 MDHEN and CDR2 SYDVKM come from the germline V gene. The CDR3 here is CATQGVWHEQYV. CDR3 nucleotide sequence: TGTGCCACGCAGGGAGTCTGGCACGAGCAGTACGTC.

This chain connects TRBV2 to TRBJ1-1, with a tentative D call TRBD1 (5 bases). CDR1 and CDR2 from the germline V gene are SNHLY and FYNNEI. The CDR3 runs to 14 residues. Trimming took off 2 bases at V and 2 bases at J, with 9 bases between the two ends. CDR3 sequence reads: CASSERGENTEAFF. The CDR3 nucleotides read TGTGCCAGCAGTGAACGGGGGGAAAACACTGAAGCTTTCTTT.

This chain joins TRBV7-2 and TRBJ2-5; no clear D gene. Per germline, CDR1 SGHTA and CDR2 FQGNSA. Trimming removed 6 bases from V and 1 base from J, with 9 bases in between. CDR3 length: 13 residues. DNA of the CDR3: TGTGCCAGCAGAAGACCCGGCCAAGAGACCCAGTACTTC. Translating gives CASRRPGQETQYF.

The chain combines TRBV15 with TRBJ1-1; D may be TRBD1 (6 bases). There are 14 residues in the CDR3. Germline CDR1 and CDR2: LNHNV and YYDKDF (reference sequence). Between the trimmed V and J ends, which lost 8 bases and 5 bases, there was a span of 18 bases. The CDR3 coding sequence is TGTGCCACCCGTGCTAAGGGGGTCTTGACTGAAGCTTTCTTT. It codes for CATRAKGVLTEAFF.

The chain has TRBV6-5 and TRBJ1-3; D not certain. Trimming removed 6 bases at V and 5 bases at J, with 14 bases between. This CDR3 is 14 amino acids long. The germline V gene has CDR1 MNHEY and CDR2 SVGAGI. The CDR3 loop reads CASRRGPSRNTIYF. CDR3 bases: TGTGCCAGCAGGCGTGGGCCCTCGCGAAACACCATATATTTT.